This T cell receptor beta chain was captured by sequencing in a study of T cell repertoires in cytomegalovirus infection. Study-wide background: Public TCR beta signatures indicated both CMV infection and matching HLA type.

Whole-study findings and limits: Across the ex vivo response, the dominant clonotypes were HLA-C-restricted CMV-specific TCR beta clonotypes. Using cumulative public TCR beta family frequency, the authors identified those who carried CMV together with the relevant HLA.

TCRdb fed the reads into MiXCR, producing one record per CDR3 protein. The sample lists 100,000 or so distinct CDR3 sequences, about 15% occurring once. With 4 bases removed from V and 4 bases from J, the gap between germline ends came to 10 bases. The CDR3 contains 14 residues. CDR1 is SGHTA and CDR2 is FQGNSA in the germline V gene. The table lists this clonotype with many counts. Its antigen is undetermined. This rearrangement joins TRBV7-2 to TRBJ1-4; tentatively, D is TRBD1 (5 bases). The sequence derives from a human donor in good health (CMV status not recorded). Some clones in this sample may be carry-over from other donors' samples. Material: PBMCs. CDR3 sequence: CASSSTAINEKLFF. DNA of the CDR3: TGTGCCAGCAGCTCGACAGCGATTAATGAAAAACTGTTTTTT. Complete variable domain (other parts from reference TRBV7-2 and TRBJ1-4): GAGVSQSPSNKVTEKGKDVELRCDPISGHTALYWYRQSLGQGLEFLIYFQGNSAPDKSGLPSDRFSAERTGGSVSTLTIQRTQQEDSAVYLCASSSTAINEKLFFGSGTQLSVL.